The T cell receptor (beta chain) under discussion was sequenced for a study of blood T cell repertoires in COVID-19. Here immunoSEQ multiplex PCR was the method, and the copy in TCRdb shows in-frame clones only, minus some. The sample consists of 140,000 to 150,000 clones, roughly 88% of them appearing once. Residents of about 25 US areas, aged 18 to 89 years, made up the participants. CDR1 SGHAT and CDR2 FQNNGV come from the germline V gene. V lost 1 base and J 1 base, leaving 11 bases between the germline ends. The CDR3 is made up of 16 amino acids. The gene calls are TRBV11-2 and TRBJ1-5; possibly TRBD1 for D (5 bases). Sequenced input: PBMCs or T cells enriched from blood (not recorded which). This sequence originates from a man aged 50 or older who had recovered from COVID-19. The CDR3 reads CASSLGQGLSNQPQHF. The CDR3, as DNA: TGTGCCAGCAGCTTAGGTCAGGGTTTGAGCAATCAGCCCCAGCATTTT.